This is a list of T cell receptor beta chains from one sample in a study of molecular identifiers for immune sequencing clone quantification. TCRdb called the PCR reads again in MiXCR, with one record for every CDR3 protein. This sample has about 68,000 distinct CDR3 sequences; 15% to 20% occur once, and the top ten carry approximately 1.5%. Sequences were obtained from naive CD8+ T cells from blood, with Jurkat cell RNA spiked in. The source of these receptors is a human donor in good health. Some libraries in this study had Jurkat cell RNA spiked in. The CDR3 runs from the conserved cysteine through the conserved F or W. The D gene is left open where the match is weak. Clone size is shown for a subset of rows, as once, few, many or a class of expanded clone.

NA	many	TRBV6-2/TRBV6-3	TRBJ1-1	TGTGCCTACAGTTACGGGGCGGGGACTGAAGCTTTCTTT	CAYSYGAGTEAFF
NA	many	TRBV12-3/TRBV12-4	TRBJ2-7	TGTGCCAGCAGTCCCGAGTCATACGAGCAGTACTTC	CASSPESYEQYF
TRBD2	NA	TRBV4-1	TRBJ2-7	TGCGCCAGCAGCCTCCTTGGCGGGAGCGAGCAGTACTTC	CASSLLGGSEQYF
NA	many	TRBV7-9	TRBJ2-1	TGTGCCAGCACCGTAGTTCTCCCAAGTAGCGATGAGCAGTTCTTC	CASTVVLPSSDEQFF
TRBD2	few	TRBV28	TRBJ2-1	TGTGCCAGCAGCCCCGGACTAGCGGGAGACTCCTACAATGAGCAGTTCTTC	CASSPGLAGDSYNEQFF
TRBD1	few	TRBV6-5	TRBJ2-7	TGTGCCAGCAGTCAAGGGACAGGTCTTGACGAGCAGTACTTC	CASSQGTGLDEQYF
NA	many	TRBV2	TRBJ2-3	TGTGCCAGCAGTGAAGAAACAGATACGCAGTATTTT	CASSEETDTQYF
NA	few	TRBV5-1	TRBJ2-7	TGCGCCAGCAGCTCTAGGTGGGGGGAGCAGTACTTC	CASSSRWGEQYF
NA	many	TRBV5-4	TRBJ2-5	TGTGCCAGCAGCTCAGTCGACAGCGAAGAGACCCAGTACTTC	CASSSVDSEETQYF
TRBD2	NA	TRBV4-1	TRBJ2-7	TGCGCCAGCAGCCAAGCGGACCGTGCAGGCGGGAGAATTTACGAGCAGTACTTC	CASSQADRAGGRIYEQYF
NA	many	TRBV7-9	TRBJ2-2	TGTGCCAGCAGCCAAGTTGTGTCCGGGGAGCTGTTTTTT	CASSQVVSGELFF
NA	many	TRBV6-1	TRBJ2-7	TGTGCCCTCGAAGGACTGTCCTACGAGCAGTACTTC	CALEGLSYEQYF
NA	many	TRBV29-1	TRBJ2-7	TGCAGCGTTGAAGATCCGGGGGCGGTCTACGAGCAGTACTTC	CSVEDPGAVYEQYF
NA	many	TRBV30	TRBJ1-4	TGTGCCTGGAGTGTGGCAGCATTTGCAACTAATGAAAAACTGTTTTTT	CAWSVAAFATNEKLFF
NA	few	TRBV7-9	TRBJ2-5	TGTGCCAGCAGCTTAGGCGTAGGGGGTGAGACCCAGTACTTC	CASSLGVGGETQYF
TRBD1	NA	TRBV5-6	TRBJ2-7	TGTGCCAGCAGCGCCGGGACAGGGTTGTTCGAGCAGTACTTC	CASSAGTGLFEQYF
TRBD1	many	TRBV30	TRBJ1-1	TGTGCCTGGAGTGGCGGGACAGGGGGCATTGAAGCTTTCTTT	CAWSGGTGGIEAFF
TRBD2	few	TRBV12-3/TRBV12-4	TRBJ2-1	TGTGCCAGCTCACGGAAAACTGCGGGAGCGTATTACAATGAGCAGTTCTTC	CASSRKTAGAYYNEQFF
TRBD1	many	TRBV5-1	TRBJ1-1	TGCGCCAGCAGCTCAGACAGGGCTGAAGCTTTCTTT	CASSSDRAEAFF
TRBD2	many	TRBV28	TRBJ2-5	TGTGCCAGCAGTCCGCCCAATCCACTAGCGGGAGGTCAAGAGACCCAGTACTTC	CASSPPNPLAGGQETQYF
TRBD2	many	TRBV7-8	TRBJ2-1	TGTGCCAGCAGCTCGATAGCGGGAACGGTCAATGAGCAGTTCTTC	CASSSIAGTVNEQFF
NA	many	TRBV5-4	TRBJ1-5	TGTGCCAGCAGCCATCATGGGGGTAATCAGCCCCAGCATTTT	CASSHHGGNQPQHF
NA	many	TRBV2	TRBJ2-7	TGTGCCAGCTCCGGGACTCTGAGCTCCTACGAGCAGTACTTC	CASSGTLSSYEQYF
NA	few	TRBV7-3	TRBJ2-1	TGTGCCAGCAGCTTAACCCCTCTTATAGGAGTAACCTACAATGAGCAGTTCTTC	CASSLTPLIGVTYNEQFF
NA	many	TRBV5-1	TRBJ2-1	TGCGCCAGCAGCTTGGTAATTGGTAACCATGAGCAGTTCTTC	CASSLVIGNHEQFF
NA	many	TRBV19	TRBJ2-7	TGTGCCAGTAGTCCACGGGTCTCTATCCACTACGAGCAGTACTTC	CASSPRVSIHYEQYF
TRBD2	many	TRBV20-1	TRBJ2-7	TGCAGTGCGACGCGGGGAGGGTGGGCCTCCTACGAGCAGTACTTC	CSATRGGWASYEQYF
TRBD2	NA	TRBV20-1	TRBJ2-1	TGCAGTGCTAGGGATCCCACTAGCGGGAGGGTTGATGAGCAGTCCTTC	CSARDPTSGRVDEQSF
NA	many	TRBV3-1	TRBJ1-1	TGTGCCAGCAGCCAAGCCTTCATCACCCTGGACACTGAAGCTTTCTTT	CASSQAFITLDTEAFF
TRBD1	many	TRBV14	TRBJ2-2	TGTGCCAGCAGCCAAAGGGGGCGGACCGGGGAGCTGTTTTTT	CASSQRGRTGELFF
NA	many	TRBV4-3	TRBJ2-1	TGCGCCAGCAGCCAAGACAGGGACTCCTACAATGAGCAGTTCTTC	CASSQDRDSYNEQFF
NA	many	TRBV3-1	TRBJ2-7	TGTGCCAGCAGTCCCGGGACGGGGCCCGAGCAGTACTTC	CASSPGTGPEQYF
NA	many	TRBV7-9	TRBJ2-3	TGTGCCAGCAGCCCCACTAGAGATACGCAGTATTTT	CASSPTRDTQYF
NA	NA	TRBV20-1	TRBJ2-7	TGCAGTGCTAGACCCTATGAGAGCTCCTACGAGCAGTACTTC	CSARPYESSYEQYF
NA	many	TRBV4-1	TRBJ2-1	TGCGCCAGCAGCCAAGACAAGGACTTCCCCTCCTACAATGAGCAGTTCTTC	CASSQDKDFPSYNEQFF
NA	many	TRBV6-2/TRBV6-3	TRBJ2-2	TGTGCCAGCAGTTACGGCGGGACCGGGGAGCTGTTTTTT	CASSYGGTGELFF
NA	NA	TRBV6-5	TRBJ1-1	TGTGCCAGCAGTTACCAGGGACACTCAAACACTGAAGCTTTCTTT	CASSYQGHSNTEAFF
NA	NA	TRBV6-5	TRBJ2-7	TGTGCCAGCAGAAGGGCCGGGTACGAGCAGTACTTC	CASRRAGYEQYF
TRBD1	many	TRBV28	TRBJ1-2	TGTGCCAGCAGTTTATTTGGGGACAGCTATGGCTACACCTTC	CASSLFGDSYGYTF
TRBD1	many	TRBV11-2	TRBJ2-3	TGTGCCAGCAGCTTAGCGGACAGGGACACAGATACGCAGTATTTT	CASSLADRDTDTQYF
NA	many	TRBV24-1	TRBJ2-1	TGTGCCACCAGTGACGGGAGCTCCTACAATGAGCAGTTCTTC	CATSDGSSYNEQFF
NA	NA	TRBV19	TRBJ1-5	TGTGCAGTATCTTACGCGGGGAGCACAGATACGCAGCATTTT	CAVSYAGSTDTQHF
TRBD2	many	TRBV13	TRBJ2-1	TGTGCCAGCAGCCAAACTAGCGGGAGGAAGAATGAGCAGTTCTTC	CASSQTSGRKNEQFF
NA	NA	TRBV15	TRBJ2-7	TGTGCCACCAGCGACCAGAGAGAGCAGTACTTC	CATSDQREQYF
NA	many	TRBV20-1	TRBJ2-7	TGCAGTGCTAGAGATACTGGACGGCAACCTTACGAGCAGTACTTC	CSARDTGRQPYEQYF
NA	NA	TRBV6-5	TRBJ1-3	TGTGCCAGCAGTTACCTGGGCACCGACCCTGGAAACACCATATATTTT	CASSYLGTDPGNTIYF